Sequencing of this T cell receptor (beta chain) was carried out in a study of cytomegalovirus exposure and HLA in healthy donors. Notes on the study in general: Previous analysis showed most TCR beta V segments were productive about 87% or about 30% of the time. The authors judged a highly shared variant cluster likely a sequencing artifact.

Comments on this clone: Its antigen remains unknown.

With 60 Vbeta and 13 Jbeta primers, the PCR was carried out. Here immunoSEQ multiplex PCR was the method, and the copy in TCRdb shows in-frame clones only, minus some. The table shows about 130,000 clones, with roughly 79% occurring only once. CDR3 length: 13 residues. V shed 4 bases and J shed 8 bases, with 11 bases lying between them. Germline CDR1 SNHLY, CDR2 FYNNEI. The chain is built from TRBV2 and TRBJ1-4; tentative D call: TRBD1 (6 bases). The sequencing sample was made of PBMCs. The clonotype comes from a woman between 18 and 29 years old in good health and CMV-seronegative. CDR3 residues: CASSAGVGEKLFF. As DNA, the CDR3 is TGTGCCAGCAGTGCAGGGGTAGGGGAAAAACTGTTTTTT.